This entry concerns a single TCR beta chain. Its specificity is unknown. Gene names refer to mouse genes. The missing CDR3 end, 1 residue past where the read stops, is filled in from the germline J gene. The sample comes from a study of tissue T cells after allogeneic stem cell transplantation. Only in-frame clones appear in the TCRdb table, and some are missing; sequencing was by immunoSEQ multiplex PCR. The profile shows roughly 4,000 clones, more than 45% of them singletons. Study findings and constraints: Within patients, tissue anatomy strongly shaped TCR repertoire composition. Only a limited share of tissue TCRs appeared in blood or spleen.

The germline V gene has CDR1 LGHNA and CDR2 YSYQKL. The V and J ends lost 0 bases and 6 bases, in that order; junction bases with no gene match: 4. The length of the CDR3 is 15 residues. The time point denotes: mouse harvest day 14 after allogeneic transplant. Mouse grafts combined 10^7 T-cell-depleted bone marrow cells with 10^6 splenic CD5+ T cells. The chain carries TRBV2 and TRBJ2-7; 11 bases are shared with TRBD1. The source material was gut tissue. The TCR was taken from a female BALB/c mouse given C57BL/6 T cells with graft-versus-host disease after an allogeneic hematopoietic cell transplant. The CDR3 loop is CASSQEGTGGVEQYF. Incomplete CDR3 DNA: TGTGCCAGCAGCCAAGAAGGGACAGGGGGTGTTGAACAGTAC.